A few counts support the clone carrying this T cell receptor (beta chain). The CDR3 covers 15 residues. The sample belongs to a study of blood T cell repertoires in COVID-19. Study background: Collection of acute and convalescent COVID-19 samples took place in the United States, Italy and Spain. T cells, B-cell-depleted T cells, or PBMCs provided the cDNA or gDNA that served as material.

Methods used by the authors: Estimates of nucleated cell counts were drawn from the amplification of reference gene primers. Repertoires were generated with immunoSEQ multiplex PCR, while TCRdb's copy carries only in-frame clones and drops some. That table supplies the V and J calls and clone size; D and trimming were determined from the DNA. The table shows 100,000 to 150,000 clones, with over 60% occurring only once. This receptor was taken from a woman in her 70s with acute or convalescent COVID-19. The specimen sequenced was peripheral blood. The chain uses TRBV21-1 and TRBJ2-7; the listed D gene, TRBD1, was not tested against the DNA. TRBV21-1 is a pseudogene locus. The CDR3 here is CASSKEGQGTYEQYF. CDR3 nucleotide sequence: TGTGCCAGCAGCAAAGAAGGACAGGGCACCTACGAGCAGTACTTC.